This TCR beta chain was sequenced during a study of T cell changes during pregnancy in multiple sclerosis. Method: immunoSEQ multiplex PCR; TCRdb's copy keeps in-frame clones and lacks some. The sample contains about 67,000 clones, about 90% of which appear only once. The V gene's germline CDR1 is MGHRA and CDR2 YSYEKL. This CDR3 is built from 18 residues. V dropped 1 base and J dropped 2 bases, with 19 bases sitting between them. The gene calls are TRBV4-1 and TRBJ2-3; D gene unclear. The TCR originated in a female donor with multiple sclerosis, enrolled in a pregnancy study. Material: peripheral blood, obtained in the first trimester of pregnancy. The CDR3 reads CASSQVLVGRIDTDTQYF. Here the CDR3 DNA reads TGCGCCAGCAGCCAAGTTTTAGTTGGCAGGATAGACACAGATACGCAGTATTTT.